This entry concerns a single TCR beta chain. Data came from immunoSEQ multiplex PCR; TCRdb stores just in-frame clones and leaves some out. Of over 150,000 clones in the sample, 70% to 85% were seen once. This sample is part of a study of blood T cell repertoires in COVID-19. The germline V and J ends were trimmed by 4 bases and 8 bases, with 15 bases remaining between them. This CDR3 is 14 amino acids long. Germline CDR1 SGHRS, CDR2 YFSETQ. Material: peripheral blood. The receptor was derived from a human donor with acute or convalescent COVID-19. The donor label of this sample is uncertain. The rearrangement uses TRBV5-1 and TRBJ1-4; TRBD1 might be the D (6 bases). The CDR3 here is CASSPGHLGEKLFF. Written as DNA, the CDR3 is TGCGCCAGCAGCCCGGGACACCTGGGGGAAAAACTGTTTTTT.